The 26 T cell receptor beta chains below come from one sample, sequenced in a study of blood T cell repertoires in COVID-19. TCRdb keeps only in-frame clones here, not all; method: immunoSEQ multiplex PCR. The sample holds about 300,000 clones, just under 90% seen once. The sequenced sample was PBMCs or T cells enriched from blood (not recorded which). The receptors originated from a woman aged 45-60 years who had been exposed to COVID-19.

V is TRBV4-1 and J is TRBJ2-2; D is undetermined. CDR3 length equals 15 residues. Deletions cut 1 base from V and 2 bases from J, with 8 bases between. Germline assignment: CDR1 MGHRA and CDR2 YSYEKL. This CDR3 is CASSQAGFNTGELFF. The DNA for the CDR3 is TGCGCCAGCAGCCAAGCGGGTTTTAACACCGGGGAGCTGTTTTTT.

Here the CDR3 reads CATSDGTGINEQFF. CDR3 sequence (DNA): TGTGCCACCAGTGACGGGACAGGCATCAATGAGCAGTTCTTC. This chain connects TRBV24-1 to TRBJ2-1, with 8 bases aligning to TRBD1. The CDR3 consists of 14 residues. The V gene's germline CDR1 is KGHDR and CDR2 SFDVKD. Trimming cost V 4 bases and J 6 bases; bases outside gene matches: 4.

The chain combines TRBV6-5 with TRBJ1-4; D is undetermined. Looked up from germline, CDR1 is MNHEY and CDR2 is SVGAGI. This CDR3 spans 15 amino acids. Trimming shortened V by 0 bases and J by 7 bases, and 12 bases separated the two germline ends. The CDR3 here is CASSYSGRESEKLFF. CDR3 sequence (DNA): TGTGCCAGCAGTTACTCAGGGCGGGAGAGTGAAAAACTGTTTTTT.

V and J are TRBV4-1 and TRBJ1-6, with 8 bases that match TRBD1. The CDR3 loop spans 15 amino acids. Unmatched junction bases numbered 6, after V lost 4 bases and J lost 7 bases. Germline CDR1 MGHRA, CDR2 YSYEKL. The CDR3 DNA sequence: TGCGCCAGCAGCCGCCCGGACAGGGACAATTCACCCCTCCACTTT. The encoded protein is CASSRPDRDNSPLHF.

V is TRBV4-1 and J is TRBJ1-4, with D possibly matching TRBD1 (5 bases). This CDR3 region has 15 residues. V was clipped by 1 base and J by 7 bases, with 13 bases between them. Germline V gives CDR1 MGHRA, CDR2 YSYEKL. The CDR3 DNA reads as TGCGCCAGCAGCCAAGTATTAGGGAGGGGTGAAAAACTGTTTTTT. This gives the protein CASSQVLGRGEKLFF.

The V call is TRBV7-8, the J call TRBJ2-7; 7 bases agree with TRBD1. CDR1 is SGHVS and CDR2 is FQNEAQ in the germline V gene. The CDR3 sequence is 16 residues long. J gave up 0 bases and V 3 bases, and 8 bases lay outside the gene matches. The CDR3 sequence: CASSFYSRGSSYEQYF. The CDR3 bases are TGTGCCAGCAGCTTTTACTCCAGGGGGTCCTCCTACGAGCAGTACTTC.

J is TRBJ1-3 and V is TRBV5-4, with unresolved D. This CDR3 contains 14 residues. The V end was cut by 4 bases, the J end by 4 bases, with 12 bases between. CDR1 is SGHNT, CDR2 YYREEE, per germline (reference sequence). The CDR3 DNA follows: TGTGCCAGCAGCGCGGGGAGGGAGGGAAACACCATATATTTT. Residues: CASSAGREGNTIYF.

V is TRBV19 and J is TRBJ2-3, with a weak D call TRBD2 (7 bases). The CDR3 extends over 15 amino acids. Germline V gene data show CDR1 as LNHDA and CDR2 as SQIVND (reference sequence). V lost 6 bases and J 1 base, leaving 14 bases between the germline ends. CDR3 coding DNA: TGTGCCAGTAGCCTCAGGGGAGGGGGCACAGATACGCAGTATTTT. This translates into CASSLRGGGTDTQYF.

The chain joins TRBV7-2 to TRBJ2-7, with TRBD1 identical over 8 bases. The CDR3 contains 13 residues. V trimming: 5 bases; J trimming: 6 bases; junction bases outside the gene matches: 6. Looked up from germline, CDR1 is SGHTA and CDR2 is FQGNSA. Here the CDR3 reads CASSPDRVGEQYF. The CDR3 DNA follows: TGTGCCAGCAGCCCGGACAGGGTGGGCGAGCAGTACTTC.

The CDR3 loop reads CASSLGQGADQPQHF. CDR3 DNA: TGTGCCAGCAGCTTGGGACAGGGGGCCGATCAGCCCCAGCATTTT. The rearrangement links TRBV5-4 to TRBJ1-5; 10 positions match TRBD1. The V and J ends lost 0 bases and 5 bases, in that order; junction bases with no gene match: 2. Germline values: CDR1 SGHNT, CDR2 YYREEE (reference sequence). The length of the CDR3 is 15 residues.

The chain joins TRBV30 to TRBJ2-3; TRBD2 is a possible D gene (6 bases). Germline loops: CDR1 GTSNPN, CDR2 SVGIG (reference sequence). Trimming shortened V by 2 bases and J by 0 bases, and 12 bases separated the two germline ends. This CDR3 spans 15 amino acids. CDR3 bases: TGTGCCTGGAGTATAAGGGGACTGAGCACAGATACGCAGTATTTT. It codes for CAWSIRGLSTDTQYF.

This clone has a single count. CDR3 in DNA: TGTGCCAGCAGCTTGAAGGCAGGCGTCGAAAAACTGTTTTTT. Translating it yields CASSLKAGVEKLFF. The V and J genes are TRBV5-8 and TRBJ1-4; the D is unclear. Germline V lookup: CDR1 SGHTS, CDR2 YDEGEE. There are 14 residues in the CDR3. V was trimmed by 1 base and J by 8 bases, leaving 12 bases between them.

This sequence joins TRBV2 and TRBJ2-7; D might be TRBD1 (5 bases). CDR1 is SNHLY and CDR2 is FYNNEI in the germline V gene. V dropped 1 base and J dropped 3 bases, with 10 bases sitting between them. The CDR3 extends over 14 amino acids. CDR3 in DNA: TGTGCCAGCAGTGAAGGACAGTCAGACTACGAGCAGTACTTC. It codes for CASSEGQSDYEQYF.

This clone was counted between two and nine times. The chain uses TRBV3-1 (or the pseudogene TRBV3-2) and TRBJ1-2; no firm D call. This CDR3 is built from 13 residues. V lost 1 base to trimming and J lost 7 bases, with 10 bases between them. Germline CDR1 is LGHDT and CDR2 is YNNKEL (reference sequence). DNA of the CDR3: TGTGCCAGCAGCCAAGGTCCGACAACTGGCTACACCTTC. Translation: CASSQGPTTGYTF.

The CDR3 spells CASSTTGQGAIEQYF. The DNA for the CDR3 is TGTGCCAGCAGCACCACGGGACAGGGGGCTATAGAGCAGTACTTC. The gene calls are TRBV7-8 and TRBJ2-7; 12 bases fit TRBD1. CDR3 length: 15 residues. Germline CDR1 is SGHVS and CDR2 is FQNEAQ. V shed 5 bases, J shed 7 bases, and the junction held 9 bases outside the gene matches.

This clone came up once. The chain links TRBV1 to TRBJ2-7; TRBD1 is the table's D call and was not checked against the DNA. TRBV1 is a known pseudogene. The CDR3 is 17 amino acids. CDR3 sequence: CTSSQDGGQGGPYEQYF. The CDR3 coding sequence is TGCACCAGCAGCCAAGATGGGGGACAGGGGGGGCCCTACGAGCAGTACTTC.

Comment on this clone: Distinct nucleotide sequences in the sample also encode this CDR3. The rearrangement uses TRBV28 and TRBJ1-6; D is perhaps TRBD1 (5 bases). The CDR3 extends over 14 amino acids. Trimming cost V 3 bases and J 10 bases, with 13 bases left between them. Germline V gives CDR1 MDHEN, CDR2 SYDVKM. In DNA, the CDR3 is TGTGCCAGCAGTTTTTCGACTAGGGGATCACCCCTCCACTTT. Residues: CASSFSTRGSPLHF.

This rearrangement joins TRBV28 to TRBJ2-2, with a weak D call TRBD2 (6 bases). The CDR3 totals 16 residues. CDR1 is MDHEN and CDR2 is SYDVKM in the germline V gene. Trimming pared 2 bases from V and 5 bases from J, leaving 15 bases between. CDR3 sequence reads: CASSLRGFGWTGELFF. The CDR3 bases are TGTGCCAGCAGTTTACGGGGGTTTGGTTGGACCGGGGAGCTGTTTTTT.

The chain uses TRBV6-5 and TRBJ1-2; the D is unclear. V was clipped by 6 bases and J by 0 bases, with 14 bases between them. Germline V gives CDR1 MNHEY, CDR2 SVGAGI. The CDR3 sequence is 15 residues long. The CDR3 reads CASSAGSPSNYGYTF. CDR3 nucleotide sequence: TGTGCCAGCAGCGCCGGGTCTCCGTCTAACTATGGCTACACCTTC.

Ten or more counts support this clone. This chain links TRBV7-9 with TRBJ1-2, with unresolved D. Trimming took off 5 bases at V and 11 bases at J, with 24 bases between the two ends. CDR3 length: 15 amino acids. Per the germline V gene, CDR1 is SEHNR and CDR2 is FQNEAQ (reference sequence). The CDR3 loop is CASSKADGERYVYTF. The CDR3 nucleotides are TGTGCCAGCAGCAAGGCTGACGGGGAAAGATATGTTTACACCTTC.

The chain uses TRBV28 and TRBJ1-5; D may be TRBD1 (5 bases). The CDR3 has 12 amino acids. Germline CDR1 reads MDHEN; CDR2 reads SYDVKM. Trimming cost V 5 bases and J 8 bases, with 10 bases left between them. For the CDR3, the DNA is TGTGCCAGCAGTGTGTGGGGGGAGCCCCAGCATTTT. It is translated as CASSVWGEPQHF.

The DNA of the CDR3 is TGTGCCTGGAGCTCTGGGGGGACCTACGAGCAGTACTTC. This translates into CAWSSGGTYEQYF. V is TRBV30 and J is TRBJ2-7; D is possibly TRBD2 (6 bases). Germline V gene data show CDR1 as GTSNPN and CDR2 as SVGIG (reference sequence). The CDR3 is made up of 13 amino acids. V lost 3 bases to trimming and J lost 2 bases, with 11 bases between them.

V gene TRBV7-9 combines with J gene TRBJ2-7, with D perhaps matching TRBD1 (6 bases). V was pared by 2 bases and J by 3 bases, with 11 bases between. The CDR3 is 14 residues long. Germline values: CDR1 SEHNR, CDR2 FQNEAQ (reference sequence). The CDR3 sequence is CASSLPGQLYEQYF. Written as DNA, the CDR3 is TGTGCCAGCAGCTTACCCGGACAGCTCTACGAGCAGTACTTC.

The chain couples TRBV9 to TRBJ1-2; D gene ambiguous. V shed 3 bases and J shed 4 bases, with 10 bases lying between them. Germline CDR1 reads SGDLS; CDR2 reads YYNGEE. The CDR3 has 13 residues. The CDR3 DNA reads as TGTGCCAGCAGCGACAGAATAAGCTATGGCTACACCTTC. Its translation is CASSDRISYGYTF.

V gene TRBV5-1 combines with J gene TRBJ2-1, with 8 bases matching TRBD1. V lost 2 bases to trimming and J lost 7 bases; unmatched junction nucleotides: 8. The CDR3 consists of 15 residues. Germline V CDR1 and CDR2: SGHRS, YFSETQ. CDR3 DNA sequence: TGCGCCAGCAGCTTACCCGGGACAGGCGGGAATGAGCAGTTCTTC. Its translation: CASSLPGTGGNEQFF.

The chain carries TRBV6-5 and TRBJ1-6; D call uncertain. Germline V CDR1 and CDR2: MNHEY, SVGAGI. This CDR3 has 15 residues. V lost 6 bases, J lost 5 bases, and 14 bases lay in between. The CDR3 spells CASSRLRTDNSPLHF. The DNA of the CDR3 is TGTGCCAGCAGCCGACTAAGGACCGATAATTCACCCCTCCACTTT.